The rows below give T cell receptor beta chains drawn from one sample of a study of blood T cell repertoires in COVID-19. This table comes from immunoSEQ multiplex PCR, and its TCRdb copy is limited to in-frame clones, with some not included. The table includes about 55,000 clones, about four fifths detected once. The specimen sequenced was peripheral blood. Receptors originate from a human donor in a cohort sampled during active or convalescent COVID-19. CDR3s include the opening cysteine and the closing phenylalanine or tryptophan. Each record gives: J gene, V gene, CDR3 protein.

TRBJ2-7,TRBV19,CASSTTGFPLPYEQYF
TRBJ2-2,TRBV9,CASSPRTGGLGTGELFF
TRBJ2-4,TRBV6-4,CASSDSQGDFLLAKNIQYF
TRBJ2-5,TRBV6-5,CASSSGGVKETQYF
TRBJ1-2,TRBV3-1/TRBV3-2,CASSQVSGGRANYGYTF
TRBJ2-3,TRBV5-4,CASSPQGADTQYF
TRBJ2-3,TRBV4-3,CASSQEGRGGVRGDTQYF
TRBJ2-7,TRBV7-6,CASSFDISEQYF
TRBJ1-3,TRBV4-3,CASSQDITGQTGNTIYF
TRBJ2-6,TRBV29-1,CSVERGTGGTGANVLTF